This T cell receptor (beta chain) comes out of a study of blood T cell repertoires in COVID-19. Across the whole study: The United States, Italy and Spain were the sources of the acute and convalescent COVID-19 samples. T cells, B-cell-depleted T cells, or PBMCs provided the cDNA or gDNA that served as material.

This CDR3 contains 16 residues. Germline V gene sequence: CDR1 SQVTM, CDR2 ANQGSEA. V trimming: 0 bases; J trimming: 6 bases; junction bases outside the gene matches: 10. In the original processing: Estimates of nucleated cell counts were drawn from the amplification of reference gene primers. The data were produced by immunoSEQ multiplex PCR, yet TCRdb's version contains in-frame clones alone and is incomplete. V and J calls and clone size are as listed in that table; D and trimming were resolved from the DNA. This table has about 120,000 clones, 84% appearing once. Cohort 3 donors were reported recovered after two negative PCRs, clearance, or symptom resolution.

The receptor's source is a woman in her twenties or thirties who had recovered from COVID-19. The chain has TRBV29-1 and TRBJ2-3; 9 nucleotides agree with TRBD2. The sample comprised PBMCs or T cells enriched from blood (not recorded which). CDR3 region: CSVEDWRREGRDTQYF. The CDR3 nucleotides are TGCAGCGTTGAAGATTGGCGGCGGGAGGGCCGTGATACGCAGTATTTT.